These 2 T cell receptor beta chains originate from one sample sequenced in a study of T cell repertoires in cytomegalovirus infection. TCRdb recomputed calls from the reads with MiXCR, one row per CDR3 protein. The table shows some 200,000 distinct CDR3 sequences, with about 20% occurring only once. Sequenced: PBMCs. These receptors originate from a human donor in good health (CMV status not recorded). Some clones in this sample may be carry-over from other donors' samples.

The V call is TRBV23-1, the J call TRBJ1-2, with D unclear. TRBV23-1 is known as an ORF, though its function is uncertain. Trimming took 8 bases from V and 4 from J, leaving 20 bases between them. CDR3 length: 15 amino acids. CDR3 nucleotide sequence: TGCGCCAGCCCTGAAGGGTCCGACCCTCTCTATGGCTACACCTTC. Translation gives CASPEGSDPLYGYTF.

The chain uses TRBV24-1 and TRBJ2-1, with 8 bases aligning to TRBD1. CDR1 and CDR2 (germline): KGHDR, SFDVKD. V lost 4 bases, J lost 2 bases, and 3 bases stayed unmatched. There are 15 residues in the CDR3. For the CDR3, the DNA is TGTGCCACCAGTGACGCGGACAGGGCCTACAATGAGCAGTTCTTC. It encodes CATSDADRAYNEQFF.